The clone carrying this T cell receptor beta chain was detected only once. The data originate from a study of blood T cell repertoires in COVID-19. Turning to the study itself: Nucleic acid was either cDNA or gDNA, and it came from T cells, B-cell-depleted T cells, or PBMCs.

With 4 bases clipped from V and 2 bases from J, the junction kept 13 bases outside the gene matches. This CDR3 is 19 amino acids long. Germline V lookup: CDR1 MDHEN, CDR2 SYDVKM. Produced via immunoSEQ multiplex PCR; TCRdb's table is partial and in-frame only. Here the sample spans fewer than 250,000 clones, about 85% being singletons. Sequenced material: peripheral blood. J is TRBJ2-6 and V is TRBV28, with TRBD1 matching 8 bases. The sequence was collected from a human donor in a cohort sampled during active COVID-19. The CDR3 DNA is TGTGCCAGCAGTTCAGGGGGCCTCGCAGGATTTGCTGGGGCCAACGTCCTGACTTTC. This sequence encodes CASSSGGLAGFAGANVLTF.